The T cell receptor beta chain described here comes from a study of blood T cell repertoires in COVID-19. In the study overall: Donors in the United States, Italy and Spain gave samples during acute or convalescent COVID-19. Sample material is recorded as cDNA or gDNA derived from T cells, B-cell-depleted T cells, or PBMCs.

This CDR3 is 13 amino acids long. V lost 0 bases and J 1 base, leaving 6 bases between the germline ends. The germline V gene has CDR1 GTSNPN and CDR2 SVGIG (reference sequence). Authors' data handling: Nucleated cell counts were estimated from reference gene primer amplification. Sequencing used immunoSEQ multiplex PCR; TCRdb keeps in-frame clones, though not all of them. V and J calls and clone size are given by that table; D and trimming were obtained from the DNA. The sample includes under 300,000 clones, approximately 86% of them seen just once. The sequenced sample consisted of peripheral blood. The source is a woman of 80 years or more with active or convalescent COVID-19. The chain couples TRBV30 to TRBJ2-5; D is undetermined. The CDR3 reads CAWSVLSQETQYF. The DNA of the CDR3 is TGTGCCTGGAGTGTACTCTCCCAAGAGACCCAGTACTTC.